The sequence of this T cell receptor (beta chain) was determined in a study of cytomegalovirus exposure and HLA in healthy donors. As for the study in general: Some 91 million unique TCRs from HLA-typed donors were held in an early release of data. Study outcomes and limitations: Analysis was carried out at a later point, and it linked a missense DCLRE1C variant to TCR beta V- and J-gene trimming. Sequencing likely generated an artifact that appeared as a cluster of highly shared sequence variants. TCR sequences were mostly rare, though some public TCRs occurred in many donors.

The germline V gene has CDR1 SGHAT and CDR2 FQNNGV. Trimming shortened V by 5 bases and J by 0 bases, and 11 bases separated the two germline ends. The CDR3 runs to 14 residues. PCR was performed using 60 Vbeta and 13 Jbeta primers. Some clones are missing from TCRdb's copy, which holds only in-frame ones; the method was immunoSEQ multiplex PCR. The data contain 150,000 or so clones, around three quarters of them singletons. As regards this clone: Its target is not known.

The chain joins TRBV11-2 to TRBJ2-7; maybe TRBD1 (5 bases). Sequencing was done on a sample of PBMCs. The TCR comes from a male donor in good health and CMV-seropositive. The CDR3 is CASSTNQGSYEQYF. The CDR3 coding sequence is TGTGCCAGCAGCACCAATCAGGGCTCCTACGAGCAGTACTTC. Variable domain in full (rest from reference TRBV11-2 and TRBJ2-7): EAGVAQSPRYKIIEKRQSVAFWCNPISGHATLYWYQQILGQGPKLLIQFQNNGVVDDSQLPKDRFSAERLKGVDSTLKIQPAKLEDSAVYLCASSTNQGSYEQYFGPGTRLTVT.